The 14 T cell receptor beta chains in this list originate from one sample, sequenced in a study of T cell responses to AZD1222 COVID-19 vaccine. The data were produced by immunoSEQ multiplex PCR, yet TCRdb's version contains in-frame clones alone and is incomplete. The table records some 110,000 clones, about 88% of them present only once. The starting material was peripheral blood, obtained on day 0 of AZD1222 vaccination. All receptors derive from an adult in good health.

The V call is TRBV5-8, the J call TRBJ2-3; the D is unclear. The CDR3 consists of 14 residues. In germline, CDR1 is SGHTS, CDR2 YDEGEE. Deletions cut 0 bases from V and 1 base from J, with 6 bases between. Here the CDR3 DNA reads TGTGCCAGCAGCTTGGGGACGGGCACAGATACGCAGTATTTT. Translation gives CASSLGTGTDTQYF. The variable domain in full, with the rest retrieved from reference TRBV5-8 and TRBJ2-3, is EAGVTQSPTHLIKTRGQQATLRCSPISGHTSVYWYQQALGLGLQFLLWYDEGEERNRGNFPPRFSGRQFPNYSSELNVNALELEDSALYLCASSLGTGTDTQYFGPGTRLTVL.

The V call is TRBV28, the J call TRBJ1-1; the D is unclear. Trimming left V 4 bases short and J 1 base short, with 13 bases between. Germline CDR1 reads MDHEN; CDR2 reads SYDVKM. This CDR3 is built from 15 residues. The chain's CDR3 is CASSYPDRPNTEAFF. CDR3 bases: TGTGCCAGCAGTTACCCGGACCGCCCGAACACTGAAGCTTTCTTT.

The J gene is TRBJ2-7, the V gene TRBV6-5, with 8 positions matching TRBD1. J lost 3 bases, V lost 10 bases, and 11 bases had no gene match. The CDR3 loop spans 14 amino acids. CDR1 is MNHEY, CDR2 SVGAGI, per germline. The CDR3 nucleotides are TGTGCCACCGGAAGGACAGGGAAAGGCTACGAGCAGTACTTC. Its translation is CATGRTGKGYEQYF.

CDR3 loop: CASSPRGPNYEQYF. Here the CDR3 DNA reads TGTGCCAGCAGCCCCCGGGGGCCTAACTACGAGCAGTACTTC. The V gene is TRBV11-3, the J gene TRBJ2-7; D could derive from TRBD1 or TRBD2 (6 bases each). This CDR3 is built from 14 residues. V lost 5 bases, J lost 3 bases, and 14 bases lay in between. Germline V gene sequence: CDR1 SGHNT, CDR2 YENEEA.

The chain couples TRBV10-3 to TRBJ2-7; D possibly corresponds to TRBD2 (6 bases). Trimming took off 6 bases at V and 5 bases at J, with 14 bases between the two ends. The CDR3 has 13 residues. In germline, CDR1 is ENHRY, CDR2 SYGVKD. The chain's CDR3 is CAIRGGESNEQYF. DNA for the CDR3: TGTGCCATCAGGGGGGGAGAGAGCAACGAGCAGTACTTC.

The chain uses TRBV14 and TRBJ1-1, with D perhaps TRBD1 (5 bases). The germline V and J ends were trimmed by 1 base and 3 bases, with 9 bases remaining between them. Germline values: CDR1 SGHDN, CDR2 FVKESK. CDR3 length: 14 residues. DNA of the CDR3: TGTGCCAGCAGCCAAGTTGGGGGTTACACTGAAGCTTTCTTT. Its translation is CASSQVGGYTEAFF. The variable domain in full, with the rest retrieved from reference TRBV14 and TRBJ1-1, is EAGVTQFPSHSVIEKGQTVTLRCDPISGHDNLYWYRRVMGKEIKFLLHFVKESKQDESGMPNNRFLAERTGGTYSTLKVQPAELEDSGVYFCASSQVGGYTEAFFGQGTRLTVV.

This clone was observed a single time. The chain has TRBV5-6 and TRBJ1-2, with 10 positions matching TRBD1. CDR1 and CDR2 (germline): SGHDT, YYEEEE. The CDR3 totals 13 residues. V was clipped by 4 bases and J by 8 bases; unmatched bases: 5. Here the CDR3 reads CASSPGTGVGYTF. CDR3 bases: TGTGCCAGCAGCCCCGGGACAGGGGTCGGCTACACCTTC.

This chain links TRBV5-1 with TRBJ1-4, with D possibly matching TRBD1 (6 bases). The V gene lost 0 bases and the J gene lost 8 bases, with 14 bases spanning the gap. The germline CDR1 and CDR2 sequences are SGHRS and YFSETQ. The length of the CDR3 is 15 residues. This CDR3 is CASSLAGGYREKLFF. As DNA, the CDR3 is TGCGCCAGCAGCTTGGCCGGGGGCTATAGGGAAAAACTGTTTTTT.

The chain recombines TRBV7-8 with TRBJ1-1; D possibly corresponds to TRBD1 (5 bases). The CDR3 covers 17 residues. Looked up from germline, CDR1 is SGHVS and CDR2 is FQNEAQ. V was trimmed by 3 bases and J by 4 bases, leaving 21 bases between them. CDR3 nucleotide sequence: TGTGCCAGCAGCTTGCGGCAGGGCAGGGAAGGTTTCACTGAAGCTTTCTTT. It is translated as CASSLRQGREGFTEAFF.

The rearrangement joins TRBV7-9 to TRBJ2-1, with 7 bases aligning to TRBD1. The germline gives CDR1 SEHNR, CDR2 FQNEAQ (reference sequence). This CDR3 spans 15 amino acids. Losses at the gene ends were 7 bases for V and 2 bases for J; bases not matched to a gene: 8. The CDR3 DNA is TGTGCCAGCATTAAATCCGGGACAGCCTACAATGAGCAGTTCTTC. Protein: CASIKSGTAYNEQFF. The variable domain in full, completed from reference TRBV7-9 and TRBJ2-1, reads DTGVSQNPRHKITKRGQNVTFRCDPISEHNRLYWYRQTLGQGPEFLTYFQNEAQLEKSRLLSDRFSAERPKGSFSTLEIQRTEQGDSAMYLCASIKSGTAYNEQFFGPGTRLTVL.

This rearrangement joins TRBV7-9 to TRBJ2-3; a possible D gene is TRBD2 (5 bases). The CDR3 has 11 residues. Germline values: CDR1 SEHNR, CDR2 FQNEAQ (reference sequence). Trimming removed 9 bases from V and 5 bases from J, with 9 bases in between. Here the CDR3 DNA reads TGTGCCAGGAGGGAAGGAGATACGCAGTATTTT. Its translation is CARREGDTQYF.

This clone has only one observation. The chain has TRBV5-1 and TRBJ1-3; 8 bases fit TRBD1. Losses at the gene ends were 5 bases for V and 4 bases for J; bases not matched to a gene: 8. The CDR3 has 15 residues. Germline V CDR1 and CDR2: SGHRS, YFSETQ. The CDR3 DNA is TGCGCCAGCAGGCCGACAGGGGATGCCGGAAACACCATATATTTT. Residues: CASRPTGDAGNTIYF.

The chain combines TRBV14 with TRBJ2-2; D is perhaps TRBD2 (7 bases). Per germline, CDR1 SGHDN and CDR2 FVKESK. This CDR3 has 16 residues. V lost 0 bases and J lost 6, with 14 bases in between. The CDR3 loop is CASSQDIGGGAGELFF. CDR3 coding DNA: TGTGCCAGCAGCCAAGATATAGGCGGGGGCGCCGGGGAGCTGTTTTTT.

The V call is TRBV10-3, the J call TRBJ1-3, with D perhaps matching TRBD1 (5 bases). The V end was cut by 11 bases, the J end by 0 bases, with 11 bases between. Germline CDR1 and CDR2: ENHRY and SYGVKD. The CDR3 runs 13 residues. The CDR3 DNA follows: TGTGCCCTACGACAGCCCTCTGGAAACACCATATATTTT. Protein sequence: CALRQPSGNTIYF.